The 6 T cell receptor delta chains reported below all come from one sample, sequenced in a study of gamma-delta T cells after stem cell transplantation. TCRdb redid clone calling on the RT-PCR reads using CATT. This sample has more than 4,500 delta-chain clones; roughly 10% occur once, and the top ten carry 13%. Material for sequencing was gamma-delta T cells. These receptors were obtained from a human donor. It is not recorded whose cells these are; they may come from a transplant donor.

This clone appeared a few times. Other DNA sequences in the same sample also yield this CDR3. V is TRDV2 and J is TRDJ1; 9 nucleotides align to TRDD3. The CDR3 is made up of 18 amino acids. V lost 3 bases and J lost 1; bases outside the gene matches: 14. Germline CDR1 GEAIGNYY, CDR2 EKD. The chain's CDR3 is CACDPTGGLGIPTDKLIF. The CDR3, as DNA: TGTGCCTGTGACCCTACTGGGGGACTAGGCATCCCCACCGATAAACTCATCTTT.

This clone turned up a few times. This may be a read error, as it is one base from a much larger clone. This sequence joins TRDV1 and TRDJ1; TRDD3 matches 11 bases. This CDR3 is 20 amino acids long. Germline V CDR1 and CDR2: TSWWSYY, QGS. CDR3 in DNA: TGTGCTCTTGGGGATGGTGTGATTAAGCGTTACTGGGGGATAATCGATATACTCATCTTT. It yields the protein CALGDGVIKRYWGIIDILIF.

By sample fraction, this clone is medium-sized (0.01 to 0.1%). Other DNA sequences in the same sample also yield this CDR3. CDR3 bases: TGTGCCTGTGACACCGTGGTACTGGGGGATCAACGGGACACCGATAAACTCATCTTT. It translates to CACDTVVLGDQRDTDKLIF. The genes are TRDV2 and TRDJ1, with 10 bases aligning to TRDD3. Germline V lookup: CDR1 GEAIGNYY, CDR2 EKD. J lost 0 bases, V lost 0 bases, and 12 bases had no gene match. CDR3 length: 19 amino acids.

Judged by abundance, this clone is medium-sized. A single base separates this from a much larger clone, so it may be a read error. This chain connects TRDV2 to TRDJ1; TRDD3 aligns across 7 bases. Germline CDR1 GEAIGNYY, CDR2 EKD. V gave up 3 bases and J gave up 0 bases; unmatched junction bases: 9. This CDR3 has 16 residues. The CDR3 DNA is TGTGCCTGTGACTCCCTGGGGGCCCAGTACACCGATAAACTCATCTTT. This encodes CACDSLGAQYTDKLIF.

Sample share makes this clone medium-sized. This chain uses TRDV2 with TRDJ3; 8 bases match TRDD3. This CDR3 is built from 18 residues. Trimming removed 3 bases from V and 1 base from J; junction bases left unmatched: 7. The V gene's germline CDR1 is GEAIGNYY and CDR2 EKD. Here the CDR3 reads CACDSTGGQSWDTRQMFF. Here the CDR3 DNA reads TGTGCCTGTGACTCTACTGGGGGCCAGTCCTGGGACACCCGACAGATGTTTTTC.

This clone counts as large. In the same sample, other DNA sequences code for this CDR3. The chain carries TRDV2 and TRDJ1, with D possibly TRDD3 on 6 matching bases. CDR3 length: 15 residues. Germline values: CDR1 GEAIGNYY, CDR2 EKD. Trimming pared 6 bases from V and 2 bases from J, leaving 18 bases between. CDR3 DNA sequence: TGTGCCTGTCATCCCCTCGTCGGGGATACCGATAAACTCATCTTT. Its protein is CACHPLVGDTDKLIF.